This is a list of T cell receptor beta chains from one sample in a study of T-cell reconstitution after alpha-beta-depleted transplantation in children. TCRdb recomputed calls from the PCR reads with MiXCR, one row per CDR3 protein. Of 90,000 to 100,000 distinct CDR3 sequences in the sample, 23% are singletons; the top ten hold about a fifth. Sequenced material: PBMCs, taken before TCRalphabeta/CD19-depleted stem cell transplant. These receptors were obtained from a boy between 2 and 15 years old with acute lymphoblastic leukemia, due to receive a stem cell transplant. CDR3s include the opening cysteine and the closing phenylalanine or tryptophan. Each record gives: V gene, CDR3 protein.

v_gene: TRBV5-1
CDR3aa: CASTTSGWNTEAFF

v_gene: TRBV7-8
CDR3aa: CASSSRLAEGKDTQYF

v_gene: TRBV7-3
CDR3aa: CASSLRGGGSRETQYF

v_gene: TRBV6-4
CDR3aa: CASSEANTGELFF

v_gene: TRBV7-2
CDR3aa: CASSLYEFSSGANVLTF

v_gene: TRBV5-6
CDR3aa: CASSVRTGAGELFF

v_gene: TRBV27
CDR3aa: CASWSGDRGMNTEAFF

v_gene: TRBV6-2/TRBV6-3
CDR3aa: CASSYGPGEGNEQFF

v_gene: TRBV28
CDR3aa: CASSFLSGGELFF

v_gene: TRBV3-1
CDR3aa: CASSRRRSGSGANVLTF

v_gene: TRBV5-5
CDR3aa: CASSSGHSQETQYF

v_gene: TRBV20-1
CDR3aa: CSAEGGGPAKNIQYF

v_gene: TRBV7-9
CDR3aa: CASSLGLGSSSYNEQFF